This T cell receptor (beta chain) was recorded in a study of T cell clonality in common variable immunodeficiency. Findings of the study overall: CVID subjects had higher TCRbeta clonality than healthy controls, most marked in about a third.

This clone was picked up many times. What it recognizes is unknown. Patients and controls were mostly of Caucasian heritage. Heparinized whole blood, about 4.5 to 8.5 ml, came from each donor. Equal genomic DNA amounts from CVID and control samples were sequenced. TCRdb's table, derived via immunoSEQ multiplex PCR, lists solely in-frame clones and lacks some. The record shows approximately 50,000 clones for this sample, with no singletons present. Material: peripheral blood mononuclear cells. This clonotype was obtained from a person aged 18-70 years in good health.

CDR3 region: CASSGDRGGNEQFF. The part of the CDR3 DNA that was read is TGTGCCAGCAGTGGGGACAGGGGAGGCAATGAG. The gene calls are TRBV2 and TRBJ2-1, with TRBD1 identical over 10 bases. From the germline J gene comes the end of the CDR3, since the read stops 3 residues before it. Germline V gene sequence: CDR1 SNHLY, CDR2 FYNNEI. CDR3 length: 14 residues. Trimming removed 4 bases from V and 6 bases from J; junction bases left unmatched: 3. Based on the CDR3 plus reference TRBV2 and TRBJ2-1, the full variable domain is EPEVTQTPSHQVTQMGQEVILRCVPISNHLYFYWYRQILGQKVEFLVSFYNNEISEKSEIFDDQFSVERPDGSNFTLKIRSTKLEDSAMYFCASSGDRGGNEQFFGPGTRLTVL.